A selection of T cell receptor beta chains follows, all from one sample in a study of shared clonotypes between healthy human individuals. Sequenced by immunoSEQ multiplex PCR; TCRdb stores in-frame clones only, minus some. The table lists about 2 million clones, 90% to 95% of them singletons. Sequences were obtained from naive CD4+ T cells sorted from blood. The origin of the receptors is a man aged 18 to 29 in good health. Each CDR3 is given with its conserved first and last residue. The order of the fields is J gene, V gene, CDR3 protein.

TRBJ2-7	TRBV2	CASSNQGLYEQYF
TRBJ2-5	TRBV7-2	CASSRNRGMETQYF
TRBJ1-4	TRBV18	CASRRTATNEKLFF
TRBJ2-3	TRBV5-6	CASSLPGESTDTQYF
TRBJ2-5	TRBV7-9	CASSLSGEAIETQYF
TRBJ2-1	TRBV2	CASSAGTGWTAEQFF
TRBJ2-7	TRBV28	CASSIADRRLGEQYF
TRBJ2-1	TRBV11-3	CASSFDGRGNEQFF
TRBJ1-2	TRBV6-5	CASSTVGSWDGYTF
TRBJ1-2	TRBV2	CASRGQEGVGYTF
TRBJ1-4	TRBV5-6	CASSYPGEGKLFF
TRBJ1-2	TRBV6-6	CASLTGTGLNYGYTF
TRBJ2-7	TRBV29-1	CSVDNRGGEQYF
TRBJ2-5	TRBV2	CASSAWDSQETQYF
TRBJ2-1	TRBV7-2	CASSLVSSGKYGIYNEQFF
TRBJ2-7	TRBV9	CASSVEGGPAYEQYF
TRBJ1-2	TRBV5-4	CASSLGPRTGGYGYTF
TRBJ2-7	TRBV7-6	CASSGGTSGTYEQYF
TRBJ1-2	TRBV7-2	CASSQGQNYGYTF
TRBJ1-4	TRBV9	CASSPDLGMNEKLFF
TRBJ1-3	TRBV4-1	CASSHPGFSGNTIYF
TRBJ2-3	TRBV7-2	CASSPSGIYTDTQYF
TRBJ1-3	TRBV6-1	CASRFLSGNTIYF